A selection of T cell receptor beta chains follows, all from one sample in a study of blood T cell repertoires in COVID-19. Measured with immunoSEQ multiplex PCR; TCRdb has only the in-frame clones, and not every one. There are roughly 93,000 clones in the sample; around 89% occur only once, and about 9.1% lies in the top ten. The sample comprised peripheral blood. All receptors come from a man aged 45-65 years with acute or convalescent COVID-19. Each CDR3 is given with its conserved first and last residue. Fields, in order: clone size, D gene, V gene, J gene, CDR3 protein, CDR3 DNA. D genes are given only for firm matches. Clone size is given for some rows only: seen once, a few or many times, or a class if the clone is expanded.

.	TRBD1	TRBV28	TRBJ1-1	CASRSTGETEAFF	TGTGCCAGCAGGAGTACAGGGGAGACTGAAGCTTTCTTT
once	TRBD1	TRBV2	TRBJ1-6	CASSDRGRGNSPLHF	TGTGCCAGCAGTGACAGGGGGCGAGGAAATTCACCCCTCCACTTT
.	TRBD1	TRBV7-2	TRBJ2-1	CASSWATGASYNEQFF	TGTGCCAGCAGCTGGGCGACAGGGGCGTCCTACAATGAGCAGTTCTTC
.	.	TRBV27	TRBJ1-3	CASSLSSDVSGNTIYF	TGTGCCAGCAGTTTATCCAGCGACGTCTCTGGAAACACCATATATTTT
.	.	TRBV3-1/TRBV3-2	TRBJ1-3	CASSQVIGGPGNTIYF	TGTGCCAGCAGCCAAGTCATAGGGGGTCCCGGAAACACCATATATTTT
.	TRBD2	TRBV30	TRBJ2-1	CAWSASGASGGFF	TGTGCCTGGAGTGCTAGCGGGGCCTCGGGGGGGTTCTTC
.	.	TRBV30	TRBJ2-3	CAWIDRSTSTDTQYF	TGTGCCTGGATAGACAGGTCGACTAGCACAGATACGCAGTATTTT
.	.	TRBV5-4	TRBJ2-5	CASSTRREETQYF	TGTGCCAGCAGTACCAGGCGGGAAGAGACCCAGTACTTC
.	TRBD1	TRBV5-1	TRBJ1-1	CASSSTGSGTEAFF	TGCGCCAGCTCGTCGACAGGGAGCGGCACTGAAGCTTTCTTT
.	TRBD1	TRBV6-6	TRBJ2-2	CASSRQGWGNTGELFF	TGTGCCAGCAGTCGACAGGGGTGGGGGAACACCGGGGAGCTGTTTTTT
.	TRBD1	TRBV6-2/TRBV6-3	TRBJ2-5	CASSSGQGAFAQYF	TGTGCCAGCAGTTCTGGACAGGGTGCGTTTGCCCAGTACTTC
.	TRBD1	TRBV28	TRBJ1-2	CASSLFTGELGYGYTF	TGTGCCAGCAGTTTATTTACAGGGGAGTTGGGATATGGCTACACCTTC
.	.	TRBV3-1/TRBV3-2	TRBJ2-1	CASSQDDTLEGYNEQFF	TGTGCCAGCAGCCAAGATGATACCCTCGAGGGCTACAATGAGCAGTTCTTC
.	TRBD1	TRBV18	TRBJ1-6	CASSPMTGVNSPLHF	TGTGCCAGCTCACCAATGACAGGGGTTAATTCACCCCTCCACTTT
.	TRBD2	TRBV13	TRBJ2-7	CASSLAPGTSGHSYEQYF	TGTGCCAGCAGCTTAGCCCCGGGGACTAGCGGGCATTCCTACGAGCAGTACTTC
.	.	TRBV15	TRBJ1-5	CATSRDMGRGQPQHF	TGTGCCACCAGCAGAGATATGGGGAGAGGTCAGCCCCAGCATTTT
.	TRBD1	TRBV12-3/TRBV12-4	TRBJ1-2	CASRTGGKGYTF	TGTGCCAGCAGAACAGGGGGGAAAGGCTACACCTTC
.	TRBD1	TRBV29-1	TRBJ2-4	CSAALGTENIQYF	TGCAGCGCGGCCCTCGGGACAGAAAACATTCAGTACTTC
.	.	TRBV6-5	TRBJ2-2	CASRLQPDVSGELFF	TGTGCCAGCAGACTACAACCAGACGTTAGCGGGGAGCTGTTTTTT
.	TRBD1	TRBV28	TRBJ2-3	CASSGTASTDTQYF	TGTGCCAGTTCCGGGACAGCTAGCACAGATACGCAGTATTTT
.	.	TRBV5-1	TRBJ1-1	CASSQRVGNTEAFF	TGCGCCAGCAGCCAGAGGGTAGGGAACACTGAAGCTTTCTTT
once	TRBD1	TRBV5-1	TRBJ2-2	CASSPRQGTTGELFF	TGCGCCAGCAGCCCAAGACAGGGGACCACCGGGGAGCTGTTTTTT
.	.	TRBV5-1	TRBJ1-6	CASSPRAGNSPLHF	TGCGCCAGCAGCCCCCGGGCAGGGAATTCACCCCTCCACTTT
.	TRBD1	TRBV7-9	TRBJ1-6	CASSLRSTGGHSPLHF	TGTGCCAGCAGCTTAAGGTCGACAGGGGGACATTCACCCCTCCACTTT
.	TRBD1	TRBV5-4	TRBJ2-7	CASSRDRDEQYF	TGTGCCAGCAGTCGGGACAGGGATGAGCAGTACTTC
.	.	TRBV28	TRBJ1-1	CASSLRTGGSTEAFF	TGTGCCAGCAGTTTACGTACTGGGGGGAGTACTGAAGCTTTCTTT
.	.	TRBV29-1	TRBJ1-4	CSVELGGLGEKLFF	TGCAGCGTTGAGTTAGGAGGGCTTGGTGAAAAACTGTTTTTT
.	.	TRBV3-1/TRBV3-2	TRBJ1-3	CASSQDTRAGNTIYF	TGTGCCAGCAGCCAAGATACCAGGGCTGGAAACACCATATATTTT
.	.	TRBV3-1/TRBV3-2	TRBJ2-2	CASSQVLGAWQGNTGELFF	TGTGCCAGCAGCCAAGTATTAGGGGCGTGGCAGGGGAACACCGGGGAGCTGTTTTTT
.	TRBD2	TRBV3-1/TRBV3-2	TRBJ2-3	CASRGLAGGRVFTDTQYF	TGTGCCAGCAGGGGACTAGCGGGGGGCCGGGTGTTCACAGATACGCAGTATTTT
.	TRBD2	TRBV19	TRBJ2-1	CASSLGTSGADEQFF	TGTGCCAGTAGTCTGGGGACTAGCGGGGCAGATGAGCAGTTCTTC
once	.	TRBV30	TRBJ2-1	CACRSRGSYNEQFF	TGTGCCTGCAGATCCAGGGGATCCTACAATGAGCAGTTCTTC
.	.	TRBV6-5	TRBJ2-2	CASGTHTNTGELFF	TGTGCCAGCGGGACACATACGAACACCGGGGAGCTGTTTTTT
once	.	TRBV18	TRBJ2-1	CASSPPQGYNEQFF	TGTGCCAGCTCACCACCGCAGGGATACAATGAGCAGTTCTTC
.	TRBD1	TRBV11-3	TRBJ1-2	CASSTPVTGDVFGYGYTF	TGTGCCAGCAGCACCCCGGTGACAGGGGACGTTTTCGGCTATGGCTACACCTTC
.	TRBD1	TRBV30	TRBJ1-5	CAWSYHRDRDQPQHF	TGTGCCTGGAGTTACCACCGGGACAGGGATCAGCCCCAGCATTTT
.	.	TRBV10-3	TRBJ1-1	CAISPSGSRNTEAFF	TGTGCCATCAGTCCTTCCGGGAGTAGGAACACTGAAGCTTTCTTT
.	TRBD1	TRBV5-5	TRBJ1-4	CASTRLIRDRVSANEKLFF	TGTGCCAGCACCCGCCTGATCCGGGACAGGGTATCCGCTAATGAAAAACTGTTTTTT
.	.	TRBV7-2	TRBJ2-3	CASSPRRTDTQYF	TGTGCCAGCAGCCCCCGGAGGACAGATACGCAGTATTTT
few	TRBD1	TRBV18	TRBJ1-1	CASSPPQGMNTEAFF	TGTGCCAGCTCACCACCACAGGGGATGAACACTGAAGCTTTCTTT
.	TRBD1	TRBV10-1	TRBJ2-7	CASSQPGQGYEQYF	TGCGCCAGCAGTCAACCAGGACAGGGTTACGAGCAGTACTTC
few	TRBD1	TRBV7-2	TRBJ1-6	CASSLEAGGSYNSPLHF	TGTGCCAGCAGCTTAGAGGCAGGGGGCTCCTATAATTCACCCCTCCACTTT
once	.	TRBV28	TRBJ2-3	CASSQTPTGHSTDTQYF	TGTGCCAGCAGCCAGACCCCGACAGGCCACAGCACAGATACGCAGTATTTT
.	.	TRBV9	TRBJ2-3	CASSDLPGGGVDTQYF	TGTGCCAGCAGCGATCTACCGGGGGGCGGGGTAGATACGCAGTATTTT
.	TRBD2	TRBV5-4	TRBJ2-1	CASSGGTSGSYNEQFF	TGTGCCAGCAGCGGGGGGACTAGCGGGAGTTACAATGAGCAGTTCTTC
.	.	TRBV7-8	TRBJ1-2	CASSRDSWYGYTF	TGTGCCAGCAGCCGGGACTCCTGGTATGGCTACACCTTC
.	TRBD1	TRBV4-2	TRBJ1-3	CASSSQGARSGNTIYF	TGTGCCAGCAGCTCACAGGGGGCGAGGAGTGGAAACACCATATATTTT
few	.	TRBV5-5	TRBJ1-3	CASSLGSTGNTIYF	TGTGCCAGCAGCTTGGGTTCCACTGGAAACACCATATATTTT
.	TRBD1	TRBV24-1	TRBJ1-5	CATSDPGTGGNQPQHF	TGTGCCACCAGTGACCCCGGGACAGGGGGCAATCAGCCCCAGCATTTT
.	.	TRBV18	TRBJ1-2	CASSPPGPNYGYTF	TGTGCCAGCTCACCCCCAGGGCCTAACTATGGCTACACCTTC
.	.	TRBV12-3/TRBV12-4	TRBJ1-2	CASSSPPNYGYTF	TGTGCCAGCAGTTCCCCCCCAAACTATGGCTACACCTTC
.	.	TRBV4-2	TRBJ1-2	CASSHQSDSPWGGYTF	TGTGCCAGCAGCCACCAGTCCGACAGTCCCTGGGGTGGCTACACCTTC
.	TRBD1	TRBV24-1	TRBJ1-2	CATSDRTGTGEGYTF	TGTGCCACCAGTGATAGAACCGGGACAGGGGAGGGCTACACCTTC
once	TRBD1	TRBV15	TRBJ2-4	CATSRGRDRALNIQYF	TGTGCCACCAGCAGAGGACGGGACAGGGCTCTAAACATTCAGTACTTC
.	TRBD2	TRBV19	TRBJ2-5	CASSIEASGYQETQYF	TGTGCCAGTAGTATAGAGGCTAGCGGGTACCAAGAGACCCAGTACTTC
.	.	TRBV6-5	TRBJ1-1	CASSPPGGWNTEAFF	TGTGCCAGCTCCCCCCCGGGTGGCTGGAACACTGAAGCTTTCTTT
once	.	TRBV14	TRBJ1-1	CASSLLRVSGEAFF	TGTGCCAGCAGCCTCCTTCGCGTTTCCGGGGAAGCTTTCTTT
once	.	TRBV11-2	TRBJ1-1	CASSLGPVSGEAFF	TGTGCCAGCAGCTTAGGGCCAGTCTCAGGTGAAGCTTTCTTT